This T cell receptor (beta chain) appears in the sequencing data of a study of control samples from healthy donors and cancer patients. Profiling relied on immunoSEQ multiplex PCR, and the TCRdb table lists in-frame clones only, not all of them. This sample carries under 100,000 clones, roughly 90% of them seen once, and the ten largest clones take 13% to 15%. This clone was seen just once. The CDR3 is made up of 14 amino acids. CDR1 is MGHDK, CDR2 SYGVNS, per germline. Trimming removed 7 bases at V and 4 bases at J, with 13 bases between. Sequencing was carried out using blood. This TCR was sampled from a woman between 65 and 79 years old in good health. J is TRBJ2-2 and V is TRBV25-1, with D perhaps being TRBD1 or TRBD2 (5 bases each). The CDR3 spells CASMVWGSTGELFF. The CDR3 bases are TGTGCCAGCATGGTTTGGGGGTCCACCGGGGAGCTGTTTTTT.